Presented here are 32 T cell receptor beta chains from one specimen sequenced in a study of response to subunit inactivated influenza vaccine. TCRdb reanalysed the RT-PCR reads using MiXCR and keeps one entry per CDR3 protein. The profile covers roughly 500,000 distinct CDR3 sequences, with over 25% appearing a single time and around 1.8% taken by the ten largest. Sequenced material: CD4+ T cells sorted from PBMCs, taken about 5 days after vaccination. The receptors originated from a man aged 50 to 60 who received an inactivated influenza vaccine.

This clonotype was observed a few times. The chain joins TRBV29-1 to TRBJ2-7; D gene unclear. V dropped 1 base and J dropped 3 bases, with 10 bases sitting between them. The length of the CDR3 is 13 residues. CDR1 and CDR2 (germline): SQVTM, ANQGSEA. Here the CDR3 DNA reads TGCAGCGTTGAAGTCGGCGGCGGCTACGAGCAGTACTTC. Translated: CSVEVGGGYEQYF.

The V call is TRBV7-2, the J call TRBJ2-7; 10 nucleotides line up with TRBD1. Looked up from germline, CDR1 is SGHTA and CDR2 is FQGNSA. Trimming took 5 bases from V and 2 from J; bases not matched to a gene: 6. The length of the CDR3 is 15 residues. CDR3 amino acids: CASSLGQGMTYEQYF. The DNA of the CDR3 is TGTGCCAGCAGCCTGGGACAGGGGATGACCTACGAGCAGTACTTC.

This rearrangement joins TRBV2 to TRBJ2-1, with D perhaps matching TRBD2 (6 bases). The CDR3 sequence is 15 residues long. V was cut by 7 bases and J by 2 bases, with 15 bases left in between. CDR1 SNHLY and CDR2 FYNNEI come from the germline V gene. The CDR3 protein is CASIPTGRTYNEQFF. The CDR3 region has the DNA TGTGCCAGCATACCAACCGGGAGAACCTACAATGAGCAGTTCTTC.

The V and J genes are TRBV2 and TRBJ2-1; maybe TRBD1 (5 bases). Germline V gene sequence: CDR1 SNHLY, CDR2 FYNNEI. CDR3 length: 14 residues. Trimming shortened V by 7 bases and J by 0 bases, and 10 bases separated the two germline ends. The CDR3 coding sequence is TGTGCCAGCACGCAGGGTTCCTCCTACAATGAGCAGTTCTTC. Translating it yields CASTQGSSYNEQFF.

This clonotype was observed a few times. The chain has TRBV5-5 and TRBJ2-7; 7 nucleotides line up with TRBD2. V lost 4 bases to trimming and J lost 4 bases; unmatched junction nucleotides: 11. CDR1 and CDR2 (germline): SGHKS, YYEKEE (reference sequence). The CDR3 runs to 15 residues. For the CDR3, the DNA is TGTGCCAGCAGCGTGGTAGGGAGGGTGGCGTACGAGCAGTACTTC. Translation gives CASSVVGRVAYEQYF. The full variable domain, in which reference TRBV5-5 and TRBJ2-7 provide the parts outside the CDR3, is DAGVTQSPTHLIKTRGQQVTLRCSPISGHKSVSWYQQVLGQGPQFIFQYYEKEERGRGNFPDRFSARQFPNYSSELNVNALLLGDSALYLCASSVVGRVAYEQYFGPGTRLTVT.

This clonotype has a handful of counts. This rearrangement joins TRBV20-1 to TRBJ2-3; no definite D call. Trimming pared 3 bases from V and 4 bases from J, leaving 8 bases between. The CDR3 spans 12 residues. Germline CDR1 DFQATT, CDR2 SNEGSKA (reference sequence). Here the CDR3 reads CSARVGPDTQYF. The CDR3 coding sequence is TGCAGTGCTAGGGTCGGCCCAGATACGCAGTATTTT.

This clonotype was seen more than once but under ten times. CDR3 loop: CASSTGAGTNTGELFF. CDR3 nucleotides: TGCGCCAGCAGCACCGGAGCGGGGACGAACACCGGGGAGCTGTTTTTT. The chain carries TRBV5-1 and TRBJ2-2; 7 nucleotides line up with TRBD2. The V segment lost 4 bases and the J segment 0 bases; nucleotides outside the gene matches: 6. The CDR3 is made up of 16 amino acids. Germline values: CDR1 SGHRS, CDR2 YFSETQ.

V usage is TRBV20-1 and J usage is TRBJ2-7; D assignment may be TRBD1 or TRBD2 (6 bases each). With 3 bases removed from V and 2 bases from J, the gap between germline ends came to 20 bases. This CDR3 has 16 residues. The V gene's germline CDR1 is DFQATT and CDR2 SNEGSKA (reference sequence). The CDR3 loop is CSARVLGGFDAYEQYF. CDR3 DNA: TGCAGTGCTAGGGTCTTAGGGGGGTTCGATGCCTACGAGCAGTACTTC.

This chain uses TRBV9 with TRBJ2-5; D may be TRBD1 or TRBD2 (5 bases each). V gave up 1 base and J gave up 5 bases, with 12 bases separating them. Germline V gene lookup returns CDR1 SGDLS and CDR2 YYNGEE. The CDR3 covers 14 residues. CDR3: CASSVRGVGETQYF. The DNA for the CDR3 is TGTGCCAGCAGCGTAAGAGGGGTGGGGGAGACCCAGTACTTC.

The chain combines TRBV7-2 with TRBJ2-3, with D perhaps TRBD1 (6 bases). The V gene lost 3 bases and the J gene lost 0 bases, with 13 bases spanning the gap. CDR1 and CDR2 (germline): SGHTA, FQGNSA. The CDR3 sequence is 16 residues long. This chain's CDR3 is CASSLGVGQSTDTQYF. In DNA form, the CDR3 reads TGTGCCAGCAGCTTGGGGGTTGGACAGAGCACAGATACGCAGTATTTT.

The CDR3 loop is CASSQGKRPIYEQYF. CDR3 bases: TGTGCCAGCAGCCAGGGGAAACGACCAATCTACGAGCAGTACTTC. The J gene is TRBJ2-7, the V gene TRBV6-2 or TRBV6-3; a weak D match, TRBD1 (6 bases). This CDR3 region has 15 residues. The germline V and J ends were trimmed by 6 bases and 3 bases, with 18 bases remaining between them. Per germline, CDR1 MNHEY and CDR2 SVGEGT.

This clonotype was counted at least ten times. This sequence joins TRBV20-1 and TRBJ2-5; a possible D gene is TRBD2 (7 bases). There are 16 residues in the CDR3. Germline V gene lookup returns CDR1 DFQATT and CDR2 SNEGSKA (reference sequence). Trimming took off 5 bases at V and 3 bases at J, with 22 bases between the two ends. The CDR3 is CSAPTGGGRLKETQYF. The CDR3 DNA is TGCAGTGCTCCAACGGGGGGCGGACGTCTTAAAGAGACCCAGTACTTC.

The chain combines TRBV29-1 with TRBJ2-7, with 9 bases lining up with TRBD1. The J segment lost 6 bases and the V segment lost 3 bases, leaving 6 bases of the junction unmatched. Germline CDR1 is SQVTM and CDR2 is ANQGSEA. The CDR3 consists of 13 residues. The CDR3 DNA is TGCAGCGTTGAGCTCTGGACAGGGGTCGAGCAGTACTTC. As protein: CSVELWTGVEQYF.

The CDR3 loop is CASSLSAGVLGEQFF. CDR3 DNA sequence: TGCGCCAGCAGCTTGTCGGCGGGAGTGCTGGGTGAGCAGTTCTTC. The V and J genes are TRBV5-1 and TRBJ2-1; 7 bases line up with TRBD2. Losses at the gene ends were 1 base for V and 9 bases for J; bases not matched to a gene: 10. Germline V gene data show CDR1 as SGHRS and CDR2 as YFSETQ. The CDR3 is 15 amino acids.

A few counts support this clonotype. This sequence joins TRBV7-9 and TRBJ2-2; tentatively, D is TRBD2 (6 bases). CDR3 length: 16 residues. Germline V gene data show CDR1 as SEHNR and CDR2 as FQNEAQ (reference sequence). V was clipped by 1 base and J by 1 base, with 10 bases between them. Here the CDR3 reads CASSLEGLQNTGELFF. CDR3 coding DNA: TGTGCCAGCAGCTTAGAGGGACTCCAGAACACCGGGGAGCTGTTTTTT. The full variable domain, completed using reference TRBV7-9 and TRBJ2-2, is DTGVSQNPRHKITKRGQNVTFRCDPISEHNRLYWYRQTLGQGPEFLTYFQNEAQLEKSRLLSDRFSAERPKGSFSTLEIQRTEQGDSAMYLCASSLEGLQNTGELFFGEGSRLTVL.

This clonotype was counted only a few times. J is TRBJ1-2 and V is TRBV10-3, with unresolved D. This CDR3 region has 15 residues. Trimming took 3 bases from V and 1 from J, leaving 12 bases between them. Germline assignment: CDR1 ENHRY and CDR2 SYGVKD. The CDR3: CAISETGENNYGYTF. CDR3 in DNA: TGTGCCATCAGTGAAACTGGAGAGAATAACTATGGCTACACCTTC.

This clonotype came up a few times. The chain carries TRBV7-2 and TRBJ2-5; perhaps D is TRBD1 or TRBD2 (5 bases each). This CDR3 spans 14 amino acids. V lost 5 bases and J 5 bases, leaving 15 bases between the germline ends. The germline gives CDR1 SGHTA, CDR2 FQGNSA. CDR3 protein: CASSMTGTKETQYF. The CDR3 nucleotides are TGTGCCAGCAGCATGACCGGGACCAAGGAGACCCAGTACTTC.

This chain uses TRBV20-1 with TRBJ2-3, with TRBD2 matching over 13 bases. Per germline, CDR1 DFQATT and CDR2 SNEGSKA (reference sequence). This CDR3 has 16 residues. Trimming at V came to 5 bases and at J to 2 bases, leaving 7 bases not matched to a gene. The chain's CDR3 is CSAGTSGVQFTDTQYF. The CDR3 DNA reads as TGCAGTGCTGGGACTAGCGGGGTACAGTTCACAGATACGCAGTATTTT.

The chain carries TRBV6-2 or TRBV6-3 and TRBJ1-1; 10 positions agree with TRBD1. In germline, CDR1 is MNHEY, CDR2 SVGEGT. This CDR3 contains 15 residues. J was trimmed by 5 bases and V by 5 bases; bases with no gene match: 8. This CDR3 is CASSRPGTGVTEAFF. The CDR3 nucleotides are TGTGCCAGCAGTCGTCCCGGGACAGGGGTTACTGAAGCTTTCTTT.

The genes are TRBV5-1 and TRBJ1-1; TRBD1 agrees at 8 bases. Germline CDR1 reads SGHRS; CDR2 reads YFSETQ. The CDR3 runs to 13 residues. Trimming at V came to 5 bases and at J to 6 bases, leaving 6 bases not matched to a gene. CDR3 DNA: TGCGCCAGCAGTCAAGACAGGGGCGCTGAAGCTTTCTTT. Its protein is CASSQDRGAEAFF.

The chain is built from TRBV24-1 and TRBJ2-2; no reliable D call. This CDR3 spans 16 amino acids. Germline V lookup: CDR1 KGHDR, CDR2 SFDVKD. Trimming removed 3 bases at V and 5 bases at J, with 15 bases between. The CDR3 coding sequence is TGTGCCACCAGTGATGGTGTGGAAATAAGGACCGGGGAGCTGTTTTTT. Translation gives CATSDGVEIRTGELFF.

The CDR3 loop is CASSLAQAGEQYF. The CDR3 region has the DNA TGTGCCAGCAGCTTAGCCCAGGCTGGGGAGCAGTACTTC. V usage is TRBV7-6 and J usage is TRBJ2-7; D not resolved. Deletions cut 0 bases from V and 7 bases from J, with 10 bases between. The CDR3 totals 13 residues. Per the germline V gene, CDR1 is SGHVS and CDR2 is FNYEAQ.

This chain links TRBV10-3 with TRBJ2-3; 7 positions agree with TRBD2. The CDR3 spans 15 residues. With 6 bases clipped from V and 0 bases from J, the junction kept 6 bases outside the gene matches. Germline V CDR1 and CDR2: ENHRY, SYGVKD. DNA of the CDR3: TGTGCCATCAGAGCTAGCGGTTCTAGCACAGATACGCAGTATTTT. It codes for CAIRASGSSTDTQYF.

This clonotype was seen only a few times. The V gene is TRBV12-3 or TRBV12-4, the J gene TRBJ2-2; D gene ambiguous. Deletions cut 5 bases from V and 7 bases from J, with 14 bases between. The CDR3 is made up of 14 amino acids. The CDR3 is CASSLIRRYGELFF. In nucleotides, the CDR3 is TGTGCCAGCAGTCTCATAAGGCGTTACGGGGAGCTGTTTTTT.

This clonotype was found a few times. The CDR3 spells CASSPGLAGGSLNEQFF. The CDR3 bases are TGCGCCAGCAGCCCCGGACTAGCGGGGGGGTCCCTCAATGAGCAGTTCTTC. This chain joins TRBV5-1 and TRBJ2-1, with 15 bases that match TRBD2. The ends lost 4 bases at V and 6 bases at J; junction bases unmatched: 8. Germline V gene lookup returns CDR1 SGHRS and CDR2 YFSETQ. This CDR3 spans 17 amino acids.

This clonotype was seen a single time. Here the CDR3 reads CASSRSLGATDTQYF. DNA for the CDR3: TGCGCCAGCAGCCGCAGCCTGGGGGCAACAGATACGCAGTATTTT. This rearrangement joins TRBV4-3 to TRBJ2-3; perhaps TRBD1 as D (6 bases). This CDR3 spans 15 amino acids. The germline gives CDR1 LGHNA, CDR2 YSLEER. V was shortened by 4 bases and J by 3 bases, with 14 bases between the two germline ends.

This clonotype has only a few counts. The rearrangement joins TRBV6-2 or TRBV6-3 to TRBJ2-1; 9 bases line up with TRBD1. Germline lookup yields CDR1 MNHEY and CDR2 SVGEGT. V was clipped by 6 bases and J by 6 bases; unmatched bases: 12. This CDR3 spans 16 amino acids. CDR3 coding DNA: TGTGCCAGCAGCCCACTGCCGGGACAGGGCCCCAATGAGCAGTTCTTC. It codes for CASSPLPGQGPNEQFF.

The chain carries TRBV20-1 and TRBJ1-3; D is possibly TRBD1 (5 bases). CDR3 length equals 12 residues. Between the trimmed V and J ends, which lost 6 bases and 4 bases, there was a span of 10 bases. The germline CDR1 and CDR2 sequences are DFQATT and SNEGSKA (reference sequence). This CDR3 reads CSAPGDGNTIYF. The CDR3 DNA follows: TGCAGTGCCCCGGGGGACGGAAACACCATATATTTT.

This clonotype has more than one count but fewer than ten. The gene calls are TRBV9 and TRBJ2-2, with 9 bases identical to TRBD2. V lost 3 bases, J lost 6 bases, and 9 bases stayed unmatched. Germline V gene lookup returns CDR1 SGDLS and CDR2 YYNGEE. The CDR3 is made up of 16 amino acids. The CDR3 nucleotides read TGTGCCAGCAGCGCCCAGTGGACTAGCGCCCCCGGGGAGCTGTTTTTT. It translates to CASSAQWTSAPGELFF.

This clonotype showed up just a few times. The CDR3 DNA sequence: TGCGCCAGCAGCTGGGGACATCCCTACGAGCAGTACTTC. This gives the protein CASSWGHPYEQYF. The chain couples TRBV5-1 to TRBJ2-7; D is possibly TRBD1 (6 bases). The V end was cut by 3 bases, the J end by 2 bases, with 9 bases between. The CDR3 covers 13 residues. Per the germline V gene, CDR1 is SGHRS and CDR2 is YFSETQ.

The chain carries TRBV5-1 and TRBJ2-7; D tentatively fits TRBD1 or TRBD2 (5 bases each). V shed 0 bases and J shed 5 bases, with 12 bases lying between them. CDR3 size: 14 residues. The germline V gene has CDR1 SGHRS and CDR2 YFSETQ. The chain's CDR3 is CASSLVQGSDEQYF. DNA of the CDR3: TGCGCCAGCAGCTTGGTCCAGGGTAGCGACGAGCAGTACTTC.

The chain recombines TRBV7-9 with TRBJ2-2; 7 bases match TRBD1. The V gene end was trimmed by 4 bases and the J gene end by 1 base; junction bases not matched to a gene: 3. The length of the CDR3 is 15 residues. Germline V gives CDR1 SEHNR, CDR2 FQNEAQ (reference sequence). In DNA form, the CDR3 reads TGTGCCAGCAGCTCGCGGACAGGGAACACCGGGGAGCTGTTTTTT. The encoded protein is CASSSRTGNTGELFF.